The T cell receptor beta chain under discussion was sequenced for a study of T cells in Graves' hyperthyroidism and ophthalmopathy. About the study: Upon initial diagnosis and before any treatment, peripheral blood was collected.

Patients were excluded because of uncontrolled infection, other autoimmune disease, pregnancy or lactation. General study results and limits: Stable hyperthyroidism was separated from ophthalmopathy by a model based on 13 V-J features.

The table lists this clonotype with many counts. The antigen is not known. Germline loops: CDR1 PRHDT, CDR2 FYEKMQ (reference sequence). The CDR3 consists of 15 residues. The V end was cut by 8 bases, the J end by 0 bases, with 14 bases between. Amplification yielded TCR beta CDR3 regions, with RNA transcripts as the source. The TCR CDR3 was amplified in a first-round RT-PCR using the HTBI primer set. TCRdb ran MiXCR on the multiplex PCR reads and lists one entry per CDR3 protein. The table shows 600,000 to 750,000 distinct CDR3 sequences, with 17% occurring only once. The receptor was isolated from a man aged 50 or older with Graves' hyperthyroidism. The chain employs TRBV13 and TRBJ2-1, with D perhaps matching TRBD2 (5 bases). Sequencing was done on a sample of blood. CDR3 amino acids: CASSKPGSSYNEQFF. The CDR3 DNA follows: TGTGCCAGCTCCAAGCCGGGGAGCTCCTACAATGAGCAGTTCTTC.